The 16 T cell receptor beta chains below come from one sample, sequenced in a study of blood T cell repertoires in COVID-19. Some clones are missing from TCRdb's copy, which holds only in-frame ones; the method was immunoSEQ multiplex PCR. The sample has just under 60,000 clones, 88% seen once. The specimen was peripheral blood. These receptors all stem from a man aged 55 to 70 with acute or convalescent COVID-19.

The V and J genes are TRBV11-2 and TRBJ2-1; 7 nucleotides agree with TRBD1. The CDR3 runs to 15 residues. Germline values: CDR1 SGHAT, CDR2 FQNNGV. V was pared by 5 bases and J by 5 bases, with 9 bases of the junction left unmatched. The CDR3 here is CASSLQGLSDNEQFF. CDR3 coding DNA: TGTGCCAGCAGCCTACAGGGGCTTTCGGACAATGAGCAGTTCTTC. Full variable domain (remainder filled in from reference TRBV11-2 and TRBJ2-1): EAGVAQSPRYKIIEKRQSVAFWCNPISGHATLYWYQQILGQGPKLLIQFQNNGVVDDSQLPKDRFSAERLKGVDSTLKIQPAKLEDSAVYLCASSLQGLSDNEQFFGPGTRLTVL.

V is TRBV7-8 and J is TRBJ2-1; 7 bases fit TRBD2. CDR1 is SGHVS, CDR2 FQNEAQ, per germline. There are 13 residues in the CDR3. After removal of 5 bases from V and 4 bases from J, the junction contained 2 bases not matched to a gene. For the CDR3, the DNA is TGTGCCAGCAGCACGGGACTATACAATGAGCAGTTCTTC. Its protein product is CASSTGLYNEQFF. Combining the CDR3 with reference TRBV7-8 and TRBJ2-1 gives the whole variable domain GAGVSQSPRYKVAKRGQDVALRCDPISGHVSLFWYQQALGQGPEFLTYFQNEAQLDKSGLPSDRFFAERPEGSVSTLKIQRTQQEDSAVYLCASSTGLYNEQFFGPGTRLTVL.

This sequence joins TRBV19 and TRBJ2-1; TRBD1 agrees at 11 bases. The germline V gene has CDR1 LNHDA and CDR2 SQIVND (reference sequence). The CDR3 is 17 residues long. V trimming: 4 bases; J trimming: 0 bases; junction bases outside the gene matches: 5. The CDR3 here is CASSRTGGFSSYNEQFF. DNA for the CDR3: TGTGCCAGTAGTAGGACAGGGGGCTTCAGCTCCTACAATGAGCAGTTCTTC.

V and J are TRBV28 and TRBJ1-1; a possible D gene is TRBD1 (5 bases). CDR1 and CDR2 (germline): MDHEN, SYDVKM. CDR3 length equals 13 residues. With 6 bases removed from V and 0 bases from J, the gap between germline ends came to 8 bases. As DNA, the CDR3 is TGTGCCAGCAGCCCGACAGTGAACACTGAAGCTTTCTTT. Amino acid sequence: CASSPTVNTEAFF.

The chain is built from TRBV20-1 and TRBJ2-7; possibly TRBD2 for D (5 bases). CDR1 is DFQATT, CDR2 SNEGSKA, per germline (reference sequence). V was pared by 3 bases and J by 7 bases, with 13 bases between. The CDR3 runs 12 residues. The CDR3, as DNA: TGCAGTGCTAGTATGGGAGTGAGTGAGCAGTACTTC. This translates into CSASMGVSEQYF.

This clone was seen once. This chain connects TRBV5-1 to TRBJ2-5; perhaps TRBD2 as D (6 bases). The CDR3 covers 17 residues. Trimming removed 2 bases from V and 5 bases from J, with 22 bases in between. Germline V gene sequence: CDR1 SGHRS, CDR2 YFSETQ. This chain's CDR3 is CASSLVYVLGAGETQYF. CDR3 sequence (DNA): TGCGCCAGCAGCTTAGTCTACGTTCTGGGCGCGGGGGAGACCCAGTACTTC.

This clone turned up a few times. The chain links TRBV30 to TRBJ1-2; TRBD1 might be the D (6 bases). The CDR3 runs 14 residues. With 2 bases removed from V and 4 bases from J, the gap between germline ends came to 14 bases. The V gene's germline CDR1 is GTSNPN and CDR2 SVGIG (reference sequence). The CDR3 here is CAWSSRQDIYGYTF. CDR3 nucleotide sequence: TGTGCCTGGAGTTCTCGACAGGATATCTATGGCTACACCTTC.

V and J are TRBV19 and TRBJ2-5, with 8 bases lining up with TRBD1. The germline V gene has CDR1 LNHDA and CDR2 SQIVND (reference sequence). The CDR3 has 17 residues. The J segment lost 2 bases and the V segment lost 7 bases, leaving 15 bases of the junction unmatched. CDR3 bases: TGTGCCAGTAAGAGCTTTGGTGGACAGGGCGGTCAAGAGACCCAGTACTTC. Its protein is CASKSFGGQGGQETQYF.

The chain couples TRBV5-1 to TRBJ1-5; 7 bases fit TRBD1. The germline CDR1 and CDR2 sequences are SGHRS and YFSETQ. CDR3 length: 15 residues. V lost 0 bases to trimming and J lost 2 bases; unmatched junction nucleotides: 2. CDR3 DNA sequence: TGCGCCAGCAGCTTGGGGACAGGAGGCAATCAGCCCCAGCATTTT. Translating gives CASSLGTGGNQPQHF.

This sequence joins TRBV6-4 and TRBJ2-7; no clear D. Trimming took 0 bases from V and 4 from J, leaving 7 bases between them. CDR1 and CDR2 (germline): MRHNA, SNTAGT. The CDR3 consists of 13 residues. The CDR3 loop is CASSDSAGYEQYF. Written as DNA, the CDR3 is TGTGCCAGCAGTGACTCGGCAGGTTACGAGCAGTACTTC.

This rearrangement joins TRBV18 to TRBJ1-2, with TRBD1 identical over 9 bases. The CDR3 covers 14 residues. V gave up 4 bases and J gave up 2 bases; unmatched junction bases: 2. Germline CDR1 is KGHSH and CDR2 is LQKENI. The CDR3 loop reads CASSLTGGNYGYTF. The CDR3 DNA sequence: TGTGCCAGCTCACTGACAGGGGGAAACTATGGCTACACCTTC.

The rearrangement uses TRBV6-6 and TRBJ1-1, with D unclear. The length of the CDR3 is 13 residues. Germline V gene data show CDR1 as MNHNY and CDR2 as SVGAGI (reference sequence). The V end lost 10 bases, the J end lost 4 bases, and 16 bases lay between the germline ends. DNA for the CDR3: TGTGCCACCTACCGACAAGCTGGCACTGAAGCTTTCTTT. This sequence encodes CATYRQAGTEAFF.

The chain links TRBV28 to TRBJ2-2; 11 nucleotides line up with TRBD1. CDR3 length: 15 amino acids. V trimming: 4 bases; J trimming: 5 bases; junction bases outside the gene matches: 3. Germline CDR1 MDHEN, CDR2 SYDVKM. CDR3 in DNA: TGTGCCAGCAGTTCGGGGGACAGGGGGACCGGGGAGCTGTTTTTT. Translating it yields CASSSGDRGTGELFF.

This chain uses TRBV2 with TRBJ1-4, with 7 bases that match TRBD1. The V gene's germline CDR1 is SNHLY and CDR2 FYNNEI. V was clipped by 7 bases and J by 6 bases; unmatched bases: 14. CDR3 length: 16 residues. The CDR3 reads CASKATGLIFDEKLFF. DNA of the CDR3: TGTGCCAGCAAAGCGACAGGGCTGATATTTGATGAAAAACTGTTTTTT.

This clone was seen once. This chain links TRBV5-1 with TRBJ2-7; D unresolved. The length of the CDR3 is 14 residues. V was clipped by 0 bases and J by 0 bases, with 7 bases between them. The germline gives CDR1 SGHRS, CDR2 YFSETQ. For the CDR3, the DNA is TGCGCCAGCAGCTTGGTGGTCAGCTCCTACGAGCAGTACTTC. Translated, it gives CASSLVVSSYEQYF.

This clone was counted a single time. The V and J genes are TRBV6-5 and TRBJ1-1, with unresolved D. Germline V gene sequence: CDR1 MNHEY, CDR2 SVGAGI. The CDR3 sequence is 13 residues long. V shed 3 bases and J shed 1 base, with 6 bases lying between them. The CDR3 here is CASSYLKNTEAFF. CDR3 DNA: TGTGCCAGCAGTTATTTAAAGAACACTGAAGCTTTCTTT.